The 19 T cell receptor beta chains presented below share a single source sample, sequenced in a study of blood T cells in healthy people across ages. Together with a sample-barcoded 5' primer, a J-beta primer mix was included in a second PCR lasting 7 to 11 cycles. TCRdb passed the 5' RACE reads through MiXCR, listing each CDR3 protein once. Here the sample spans about 650,000 distinct CDR3 sequences, about 30% being singletons. Sequences were obtained from blood. These receptors were taken from a woman of 80 years or more in good health.

This clonotype was found many times. The chain carries TRBV5-1 and TRBJ2-1; 11 nucleotides match TRBD2. The V and J ends lost 7 bases and 0 bases, in that order; junction bases with no gene match: 15. Germline CDR1 SGHRS, CDR2 YFSETQ. The CDR3 extends over 19 amino acids. The CDR3 nucleotides are TGCGCCAGCGGACGTTCTAGCGGGGGGCTTTCTAGCTCCTACAATGAGCAGTTCTTC. This translates into CASGRSSGGLSSSYNEQFF.

This clonotype was observed many times. The chain carries TRBV5-1 and TRBJ2-3, with D perhaps TRBD1 or TRBD2 (5 bases each). Germline V gene lookup returns CDR1 SGHRS and CDR2 YFSETQ. The CDR3 totals 14 residues. The V and J ends lost 3 bases and 6 bases respectively, with 14 bases between them. The CDR3 loop reads CASSSGAKADTQYF. The CDR3 DNA is TGCGCCAGCAGCTCCGGGGCCAAGGCTGATACGCAGTATTTT.

There are many counts of this clonotype. This chain uses TRBV20-1 with TRBJ1-4; D gene unclear. V lost 2 bases and J 0 bases, leaving 4 bases between the germline ends. Germline-derived CDR1 and CDR2 are DFQATT and SNEGSKA (reference sequence). The CDR3 is made up of 13 amino acids. The CDR3 bases are TGCAGTGCTAGACACGCAACTAATGAAAAACTGTTTTTT. Translated, it gives CSARHATNEKLFF.

This clonotype was recorded at least ten times. This rearrangement joins TRBV5-6 to TRBJ2-1; no clear D gene. This CDR3 spans 15 amino acids. Trimming removed 2 bases at V and 4 bases at J, with 13 bases between. The germline V gene has CDR1 SGHDT and CDR2 YYEEEE. CDR3 nucleotide sequence: TGTGCCAGCAGCTTTACGTTGGCGACGTACAATGAGCAGTTCTTC. It translates to CASSFTLATYNEQFF. Supplemented by reference TRBV5-6 and TRBJ2-1, the full variable domain reads DAGVTQSPTHLIKTRGQQVTLRCSPKSGHDTVSWYQQALGQGPQFIFQYYEEEERQRGNFPDRFSGHQFPNYSSELNVNALLLGDSALYLCASSFTLATYNEQFFGPGTRLTVL.

The chain uses TRBV4-2 and TRBJ2-1, with 9 bases lining up with TRBD1. The length of the CDR3 is 14 residues. Per germline, CDR1 LGHNA and CDR2 YNFKEQ. With 0 bases clipped from V and 8 bases from J, the junction kept 2 bases outside the gene matches. CDR3 sequence: CASSQDYRGHEQFF. The CDR3 DNA is TGTGCCAGCAGCCAAGATTACAGGGGGCATGAGCAGTTCTTC.

This clonotype was counted only a few times. The chain carries TRBV5-1 and TRBJ2-7; no clear D gene. From germline, CDR1 is SGHRS and CDR2 YFSETQ. V lost 4 bases, J lost 2 bases, and 16 bases lay in between. The CDR3 is made up of 15 amino acids. CDR3 nucleotides: TGCGCCAGCAGCCGCGAGATGGCGACGACCTACGAGCAGTACTTC. Protein product: CASSREMATTYEQYF. The full variable domain, with the rest looked up from reference TRBV5-1 and TRBJ2-7, is KAGVTQTPRYLIKTRGQQVTLSCSPISGHRSVSWYQQTPGQGLQFLFEYFSETQRNKGNFPGRFSGRQFSNSRSEMNVSTLELGDSALYLCASSREMATTYEQYFGPGTRLTVT.

Points on this clonotype: A much larger clone sits a single nucleotide away, making a read error possible. The gene calls are TRBV20-1 and TRBJ2-7; TRBD2 might be the D (6 bases). This CDR3 comprises 12 residues. Looked up from germline, CDR1 is DFQATT and CDR2 is SNEGSKA (reference sequence). V was clipped by 5 bases and J by 7 bases, with 15 bases between them. Here the CDR3 reads CSASTSPNEQYF. CDR3 DNA: TGCAGTGCTTCGACTAGTCCCAATGAGCAGTACTTC.

This clonotype was picked up many times. The genes are TRBV5-1 and TRBJ1-2; 9 bases are a match to TRBD1. Losses at the gene ends were 4 bases for V and 5 bases for J; bases not matched to a gene: 6. The germline gives CDR1 SGHRS, CDR2 YFSETQ. This CDR3 is 14 amino acids long. In DNA form, the CDR3 reads TGCGCCAGCAGCCTTGGGACAGGGACTTATGGCTACACCTTC. Protein sequence: CASSLGTGTYGYTF.

In its sample, this clonotype was seen a few times. The rearrangement links TRBV5-1 to TRBJ1-1; D unclear. V was trimmed by 0 bases and J by 1 base, leaving 4 bases between them. The germline CDR1 and CDR2 sequences are SGHRS and YFSETQ. The CDR3 is 13 residues long. DNA for the CDR3: TGCGCCAGCAGCTTGGAACAGAACACTGAAGCTTTCTTT. Translating it yields CASSLEQNTEAFF.

In this sample, this clonotype turned up many times. This chain connects TRBV7-9 to TRBJ2-5; possible D gene TRBD2, 6 bases. The CDR3 sequence is 14 residues long. Per the germline V gene, CDR1 is SEHNR and CDR2 is FQNEAQ (reference sequence). V was pared by 0 bases and J by 3 bases, with 8 bases between. The CDR3: CASSLAEGKETQYF. Written as DNA, the CDR3 is TGTGCCAGCAGCTTAGCGGAGGGCAAAGAGACCCAGTACTTC.

This clonotype has at least ten counts. CDR3 residues: CASSPRVSAGDFLSGANVLTF. In DNA form, the CDR3 reads TGTGCCAGCTCACCAAGGGTCTCGGCAGGGGATTTCCTCTCTGGGGCCAACGTCCTGACTTTC. The chain recombines TRBV18 with TRBJ2-6; D might be TRBD1 (6 bases). Trimming pared 2 bases from V and 0 bases from J, leaving 23 bases between. The CDR3 is 21 amino acids. Per germline, CDR1 KGHSH and CDR2 LQKENI. Filled out from reference TRBV18 and TRBJ2-6, the complete variable domain reads NAGVMQNPRHLVRRRGQEARLRCSPMKGHSHVYWYRQLPEEGLKFMVYLQKENIIDESGMPKERFSAEFPKEGPSILRIQQVVRGDSAAYFCASSPRVSAGDFLSGANVLTFGAGSRLTVL.

This clonotype has a count of ten or more. The chain has TRBV20-1 and TRBJ2-7; D unresolved. Germline V gene data show CDR1 as DFQATT and CDR2 as SNEGSKA (reference sequence). The CDR3 runs 11 residues. V lost 6 bases and J 4 bases, leaving 10 bases between the germline ends. The CDR3 here is CSARPLYEQYF. The DNA of the CDR3 is TGCAGTGCACGCCCCCTTTACGAGCAGTACTTC.

This clonotype was picked up many times. CDR3 sequence: CASSLAVSNEQFF. In DNA form, the CDR3 reads TGTGCCAGCAGTTTGGCAGTTTCCAATGAGCAGTTCTTC. V and J are TRBV12-3 or TRBV12-4 and TRBJ2-1; D remains ambiguous. The CDR3 has 13 residues. V was trimmed by 3 bases and J by 6 bases, leaving 9 bases between them.

This clonotype has a handful of counts. J is TRBJ2-3 and V is TRBV27; D is unresolved. Deletions cut 5 bases from V and 3 bases from J, with 9 bases between. This CDR3 spans 13 amino acids. The germline V gene encodes CDR1 MNHEY and CDR2 SMNVEV (reference sequence). This CDR3 is CASSAPGTDTQYF. For the CDR3, the DNA is TGTGCCAGCAGTGCCCCCGGGACAGATACGCAGTATTTT.

The chain combines TRBV6-2 or TRBV6-3 with TRBJ1-1; perhaps TRBD1 as D (5 bases). Trimming cost V 10 bases and J 7 bases, with 22 bases left between them. This CDR3 is 14 amino acids long. Germline V gene lookup returns CDR1 MNHEY and CDR2 SVGEGT. The CDR3 DNA follows: TGTGCCACCAAGGCCTTAGGGACGGCCATTGAAGCTTTCTTT. Translated: CATKALGTAIEAFF.

This clonotype was observed a handful of times. One base away lies a much larger clone, so this may be a sequencing read error. V and J are TRBV7-2 and TRBJ2-7; no clear D gene. V lost 6 bases, J lost 3 bases, and 15 bases lay in between. The CDR3 runs to 14 residues. Germline CDR1 is SGHTA and CDR2 is FQGNSA. The chain's CDR3 is CASSWAVLFYEQYF. The CDR3 DNA is TGTGCCAGCAGTTGGGCAGTCCTATTCTACGAGCAGTACTTC. The full variable domain, with the rest looked up from reference TRBV7-2 and TRBJ2-7, is GAGVSQSPSNKVTEKGKDVELRCDPISGHTALYWYRQSLGQGLEFLIYFQGNSAPDKSGLPSDRFSAERTGGSVSTLTIQRTQQEDSAVYLCASSWAVLFYEQYFGPGTRLTVT.

This clonotype was observed at least ten times. This sequence joins TRBV6-2 or TRBV6-3 and TRBJ2-3; 13 bases match TRBD2. The CDR3 loop spans 15 amino acids. In germline, CDR1 is MNHEY, CDR2 SVGEGT. Trimming cost V 6 bases and J 5 bases; bases outside gene matches: 5. In DNA form, the CDR3 reads TGTGCCAGCAGAGGGACTAGCGGGGTTGGAGATACGCAGTATTTT. Amino acid sequence: CASRGTSGVGDTQYF.

This clonotype was seen many times. The chain is built from TRBV6-5 and TRBJ2-7; TRBD2 is a possible D gene (6 bases). This CDR3 region has 14 residues. The V end was cut by 2 bases, the J end by 5 bases, with 13 bases between. Germline CDR1 is MNHEY and CDR2 is SVGAGI. CDR3 nucleotide sequence: TGTGCCAGCAGTTACGGAGGGGTCACCCACGAGCAGTACTTC. Translation: CASSYGGVTHEQYF.

This clonotype came up many times. V and J are TRBV7-3 and TRBJ2-1; 7 bases are a match to TRBD1. After removal of 5 bases from V and 2 bases from J, the junction contained 6 bases not matched to a gene. In germline, CDR1 is SGHTA, CDR2 FQGTGA. The CDR3 spans 15 residues. The CDR3: CASSKTGDTYNEQFF. The CDR3 region has the DNA TGTGCCAGCAGCAAAACAGGGGACACCTACAATGAGCAGTTCTTC.